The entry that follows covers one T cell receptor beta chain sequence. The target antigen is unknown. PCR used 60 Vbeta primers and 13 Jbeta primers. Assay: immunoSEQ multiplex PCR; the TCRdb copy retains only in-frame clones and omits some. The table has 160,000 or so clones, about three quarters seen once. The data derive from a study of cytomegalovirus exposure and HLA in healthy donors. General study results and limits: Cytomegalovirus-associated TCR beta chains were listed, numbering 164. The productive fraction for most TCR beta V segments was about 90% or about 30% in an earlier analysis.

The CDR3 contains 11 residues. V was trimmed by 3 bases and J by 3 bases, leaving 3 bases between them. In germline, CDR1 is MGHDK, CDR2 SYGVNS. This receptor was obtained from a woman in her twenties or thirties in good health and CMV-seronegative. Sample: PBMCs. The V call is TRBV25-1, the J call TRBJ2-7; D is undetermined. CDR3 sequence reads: CASSDNYEQYF. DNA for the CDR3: TGTGCCAGCAGTGACAACTACGAGCAGTACTTC.